This TCR beta chain was documented in a study of blood T cell repertoires in COVID-19. Study information: From T cells, B-cell-depleted T cells, or PBMCs came the material, which was cDNA or gDNA.

Per the original methods: For nucleated cells, counts were estimated from reference gene primer amplification. Sequencing was performed with immunoSEQ multiplex PCR; in TCRdb, only in-frame clones are kept and a portion is missing. D and trimming come from the DNA, and the V and J calls and clone size come from that table. Here the sample spans some 330,000 clones, around 89% being singletons. V was clipped by 5 bases and J by 4 bases; unmatched bases: 2. The CDR3 extends over 12 amino acids. Germline-derived CDR1 and CDR2 are SGHNT and YYREEE (reference sequence). This receptor was obtained from a woman aged 50 to 60 with active or convalescent COVID-19. V and J are TRBV5-4 and TRBJ2-7; TRBD1 agrees at 8 bases. The specimen was peripheral blood. As DNA, the CDR3 is TGTGCCAGCAGTCGGACAGGGTACGAGCAGTACTTC. It specifies CASSRTGYEQYF. Full variable domain (rest looked up from reference TRBV5-4 and TRBJ2-7): ETGVTQSPTHLIKTRGQQVTLRCSSQSGHNTVSWYQQALGQGPQFIFQYYREEENGRGNFPPRFSGLQFPNYSSELNVNALELDDSALYLCASSRTGYEQYFGPGTRLTVT.